Shown below are 8 T cell receptor beta chains from a single sample sequenced in a study of OX40 agonist ivuxolimab in advanced cancers. Produced via immunoSEQ multiplex PCR; TCRdb's table is partial and in-frame only. The sample lists approximately 80,000 clones, more than 85% occurring once. Source: CD4+ or CD8+ T cells sorted from blood, taken in a trial of the OX40 agonist ivuxolimab. These TCRs come from an adult with an advanced solid tumor such as melanoma, head and neck, liver or kidney cancer.

The CDR3, as DNA: TGTGCCAGCAATTTTCTCCCCTCCGTCTACAATGAGCAGTTCTTC. The encoded protein is CASNFLPSVYNEQFF. The V gene is TRBV27, the J gene TRBJ2-1; D gene ambiguous. Germline lookup yields CDR1 MNHEY and CDR2 SMNVEV (reference sequence). This CDR3 spans 15 amino acids. Trimming pared 7 bases from V and 3 bases from J, leaving 16 bases between.

The chain is built from TRBV30 and TRBJ2-5; D is unresolved. TRBJ2-7 explains the end of the DNA better; the J call may be wrong. This CDR3 spans 16 amino acids. The germline gives CDR1 GTSNPN, CDR2 SVGIG (reference sequence). The CDR3 DNA follows: TGTGCCTGGAGAGAAAAATCGTCCAGCAACTACTACGAGCAGTACTTC. Its translation is CAWREKSSSNYYEQYF.

The chain uses TRBV5-1 and TRBJ2-3; weak D call: TRBD2 (6 bases). Germline values: CDR1 SGHRS, CDR2 YFSETQ. CDR3 size: 16 residues. Trimming pared 4 bases from V and 0 bases from J, leaving 15 bases between. The CDR3 reads CASSPGGGRSTDTQYF. The CDR3 DNA follows: TGCGCCAGCAGCCCGGGCGGAGGGAGGAGCACAGATACGCAGTATTTT.

The chain uses TRBV10-1 and TRBJ1-1; D is undetermined. The CDR3 has 13 residues. Germline CDR1 and CDR2: WNHNN and SYGVQD (reference sequence). With 0 bases removed from V and 8 bases from J, the gap between germline ends came to 10 bases. The CDR3 sequence is CASSESGVGEAFF. In DNA, the CDR3 is TGCGCCAGCAGTGAGTCCGGGGTGGGAGAAGCTTTCTTT.

The rearrangement joins TRBV5-1 to TRBJ2-5; 10 bases fit TRBD1. The V and J ends lost 9 bases and 5 bases, in that order; junction bases with no gene match: 10. This CDR3 is built from 14 residues. The germline V gene encodes CDR1 SGHRS and CDR2 YFSETQ. The CDR3 DNA sequence: TGCGCCACCGGACAGGGGGTCTCCGGGGAGACCCAGTACTTC. Encoded protein: CATGQGVSGETQYF.

The gene calls are TRBV4-1 and TRBJ1-4, with 9 positions matching TRBD1. Germline CDR1 reads MGHRA; CDR2 reads YSYEKL. This CDR3 has 16 amino acids. The ends lost 4 bases at V and 7 bases at J; junction bases unmatched: 10. In DNA, the CDR3 is TGCGCCAGCAGCCTCGGGTCGGGGACAGGGAGTGAAAAACTGTTTTTT. It translates to CASSLGSGTGSEKLFF.

This rearrangement joins TRBV28 to TRBJ2-7, with D tentatively TRBD2 (7 bases). This CDR3 is 17 amino acids long. The germline CDR1 and CDR2 sequences are MDHEN and SYDVKM. V lost 3 bases to trimming and J lost 2 bases, with 20 bases between them. The CDR3 DNA reads as TGTGCCAGCAGTTTGACGGGGGGCGGTTTTTCTCCCTACGAGCAGTACTTC. Translated: CASSLTGGGFSPYEQYF.

This clone has only one observation. This chain joins TRBV2 and TRBJ2-2, with D perhaps TRBD2 (6 bases). The V end lost 3 bases, the J end lost 11 bases, and 10 bases lay between the germline ends. The CDR3 length is 12 residues. Germline V gives CDR1 SNHLY, CDR2 FYNNEI. CDR3 bases: TGTGCCAGCAGTGAGACTAGTATTGAGCTGTTTTTT. Protein: CASSETSIELFF.